This record looks at one T cell receptor (beta chain) sequence and its context. Antigen specificity is unknown. Each subset's genomic DNA was split evenly across several immunoSEQ plates. TCRdb's copy holds only in-frame clones and misses some; the assay was immunoSEQ multiplex PCR. The sample carries roughly 700,000 clones, less than 85% recorded once. The data were taken from a study of shared clonotypes between healthy human individuals. Study-wide results and limits: Only blood samples were collected, and tissue repertoires likely differ. With several donors compared, 5% to 5.5% of naive CD4 clonotypes were shared. Rarefaction exposed incomplete sorted-subset sequencing despite large depth.

Germline V gene sequence: CDR1 SGHNT, CDR2 YENEEA. The CDR3 covers 14 residues. The ends lost 4 bases at V and 4 bases at J; junction bases unmatched: 5. V usage is TRBV11-3 and J usage is TRBJ2-7; 9 nucleotides agree with TRBD1. This receptor was obtained from a woman between 25 and 40 years old in good health. The sample taken for sequencing was memory CD4+ T cells sorted from blood. Described subset: CD45RA-negative fraction. The CDR3 bases are TGTGCCAGCAGCTCACCGGGACAGGGTTACGAGCAGTACTTC. This encodes CASSSPGQGYEQYF.